This is a list of T cell receptor beta chains from one sample in a study of CD8 T cells in ankylosing spondylitis. TCRdb redid the calling of the 5' RACE reads with MiXCR, one entry per CDR3 protein. The sample shows hundreds of thousands of distinct CDR3 sequences, approximately 10% of them seen only once. The source material was blood, either unsorted or a sorted T cell fraction (not recorded which). The receptors here all came from a male donor with ankylosing spondylitis. The CDR3 runs from the conserved cysteine through the conserved F or W. The order of the fields is CDR3 DNA, CDR3 protein, V gene, CDR3 length, clone size, D gene, J gene. The D gene is left open where the match is weak. Clone size is given for some rows only: seen once, a few or many times, or a class if the clone is expanded.

TGTGCCACCAGTGATTCCGGGACGGCAGCTGGCTACACCTTC	CATSDSGTAAGYTF	TRBV24-1	14	-	-	TRBJ1-2
TGCAGTGCTAAAAGGGGACCGAACTCCTACGAGCAGTACTTC	CSAKRGPNSYEQYF	TRBV20-1	14	few	-	TRBJ2-7
TGTGCCAGCAGTTACTCTACGGGGGCCTACTATGGCTACACCTTC	CASSYSTGAYYGYTF	TRBV6-2/TRBV6-3	15	few	-	TRBJ1-2
TGCAGCGTTCGGGCAGCCCGATCCTACAATGAGCAGTTCTTC	CSVRAARSYNEQFF	TRBV29-1	14	many	-	TRBJ2-1
TGTGCCAGCAGTTTTAGGCCCTTCACAGATACGCAGTATTTT	CASSFRPFTDTQYF	TRBV6-5	14	-	-	TRBJ2-3
TGCAGCGTTGGACAGGGGACAGGGACAGATACGCAGTATTTT	CSVGQGTGTDTQYF	TRBV29-1	14	many	TRBD1	TRBJ2-3
TGTGCCACCAGCGACAGGAGTGATGGCTACACCTTC	CATSDRSDGYTF	TRBV24-1	12	many	-	TRBJ1-2
TGTGCCAGCAGCGCCCAATACGGGGTAATCGAGCAGTACTTC	CASSAQYGVIEQYF	TRBV7-2	14	-	-	TRBJ2-7
TGCAGTGCCATCTCGGGCGCGATCTATGGCTACACCTTC	CSAISGAIYGYTF	TRBV20-1	13	many	-	TRBJ1-2
TGTGCCAGCAGGGCACCGGGACAGGGCACAGATACGCAGTATTTT	CASRAPGQGTDTQYF	TRBV6-1	15	-	TRBD1	TRBJ2-3
TGCGCCAGCAGCTTTTCACAGGGGGCCGGAGAGACCCAGTACTTC	CASSFSQGAGETQYF	TRBV5-1	15	few	TRBD1	TRBJ2-5
TGTGCCAGCAGACCGGGACAGGGGGCTCGGGAGCAGTACTTC	CASRPGQGAREQYF	TRBV12-3/TRBV12-4	14	many	TRBD1	TRBJ2-7
TGTGCCAGCAGATTAGGCGGGGGGGCCGAGCAGTACTTC	CASRLGGGAEQYF	TRBV7-9	13	few	TRBD2	TRBJ2-7
TGTGCCAGCAGCCAATGGGGGACGGACACTGAAGCTTTCTTT	CASSQWGTDTEAFF	TRBV3-1	14	-	-	TRBJ1-1
TGTGCCAGCAGCAGTTTGGCGGGGAGGGCTTACAATGAGCAGTTCTTC	CASSSLAGRAYNEQFF	TRBV11-2	16	-	TRBD2	TRBJ2-1
TGCAGTGCTAGAGAATACGCCGGGACTAGCGCGGATACGCAGTATTTT	CSAREYAGTSADTQYF	TRBV20-1	16	few	TRBD2	TRBJ2-3
TGTGCCAGCAGCCGTGGAACACCAAACACTGAAGCTTTCTTT	CASSRGTPNTEAFF	TRBV9	14	few	-	TRBJ1-1
TGTGCCAGCAGCCTCCGTAGGGGGGACAGGGGCTATGGCTACACCTTC	CASSLRRGDRGYGYTF	TRBV3-1	16	-	TRBD1	TRBJ1-2
TGTGCCAGCTCACCAATCGGGCTCGCCGAGCAGTACTTC	CASSPIGLAEQYF	TRBV18	13	few	-	TRBJ2-7
TGTGCCAGCAGGCGGACTAGCGGGAGCACCGGGGAGCTGTTTTTT	CASRRTSGSTGELFF	TRBV6-1	15	few	TRBD2	TRBJ2-2
TGTGCCACCTCTAGTCGATGGGCGCCGGGAGATACGCAGTATTTT	CATSSRWAPGDTQYF	TRBV24-1	15	-	-	TRBJ2-3
TGTGCCAGCTCCGGCGGGACAGGGGAATCCTACGAGCAGTACTTC	CASSGGTGESYEQYF	TRBV18	15	-	TRBD1	TRBJ2-7
TGCAGTGCTAGTCCGGGCTTCCCTACCAATGAGCAGTTCTTC	CSASPGFPTNEQFF	TRBV20-1	14	few	-	TRBJ2-1
TGCAGTGCTAGAGATTACCGGGACAGGGGAACGGATACGCAGTATTTT	CSARDYRDRGTDTQYF	TRBV20-1	16	few	TRBD1	TRBJ2-3
TGTGCCAGCAGCAATACAGGGGCAGGGTCTCTCGAGCAGTACTTC	CASSNTGAGSLEQYF	TRBV7-2	15	many	TRBD1	TRBJ2-7
TGCAGTGCTAGAGATCACAGGTCAAAAAGGAATGAAAAACTGTTTTTT	CSARDHRSKRNEKLFF	TRBV20-1	16	few	-	TRBJ1-4
TGTGCCAGCAGCAACTACTTTATACCGCAAATAGTTTCGACCAAAGAGACCCAGTACTTC	CASSNYFIPQIVSTKETQYF	TRBV21-1	20	-	-	TRBJ2-5
TGTGCCACCGGAAAAGAGGAAAGGAATGAGCAGTTCTTC	CATGKEERNEQFF	TRBV15	13	-	-	TRBJ2-1
TGTGCCAGCAGCCAAGGCAGTATCACAGATACGCAGTATTTT	CASSQGSITDTQYF	TRBV7-2	14	many	-	TRBJ2-3
TGTGCCAGCAGCCTATGGGACAGGGGCAGCCAGCCCCAGCATTTT	CASSLWDRGSQPQHF	TRBV7-2	15	-	TRBD1	TRBJ1-5
TGTGCCAGCAGCTTAGGGGCAGGCGCTGGCTACACCTTC	CASSLGAGAGYTF	TRBV7-9	13	many	-	TRBJ1-2
TGTGCCAGCAGCCGCCGCCGGACTAGCGGGGGGGCTGACCGGCAGTTCTTC	CASSRRRTSGGADRQFF	TRBV7-3	17	-	TRBD2	TRBJ2-1
TGTGCCAGCAGCCCAGGGGGGACTGCCGGCCGGACGCAGTATTTT	CASSPGGTAGRTQYF	TRBV5-6	15	few	-	TRBJ2-3
TGTGCCAGCAGCTTATTCCGGGGACGGGAGACCCAGTACTTC	CASSLFRGRETQYF	TRBV5-6	14	few	-	TRBJ2-5
TGCAGTGCTAGACAGGACACAGATACGCAGTATTTT	CSARQDTDTQYF	TRBV20-1	12	many	-	TRBJ2-3
TGTGCCAGCAGAGGGGACAGCTTCTCTGGAAACACCATATATTTT	CASRGDSFSGNTIYF	TRBV12-3/TRBV12-4	15	many	TRBD1	TRBJ1-3
TGTGCCAGCAGCGTAGCCGCTTGGGGGGATTACAATGAGCAGTTCTTC	CASSVAAWGDYNEQFF	TRBV9	16	-	-	TRBJ2-1
TGCAGTGCTAGCCGGGGATTTAGGACTGAAGCTTTCTTT	CSASRGFRTEAFF	TRBV20-1	13	many	-	TRBJ1-1
TGTGCCAGCAGTTTAGTAGACGGGTCTCGGGAAGCTTTCTTT	CASSLVDGSREAFF	TRBV12-3/TRBV12-4	14	many	-	TRBJ1-1
TGCGCCAGCAGCGCAACAGGGATGGGAGGAGAGACCCAGTACTTC	CASSATGMGGETQYF	TRBV5-1	15	-	-	TRBJ2-5
TGTGCCAGCAGTTATCATAAAAGCGGCAAATTCTCCTACAATGAGCAGTTCTTC	CASSYHKSGKFSYNEQFF	TRBV6-5	18	few	-	TRBJ2-1